Below are 27 T cell receptor beta chains sequenced from a single sample in a study of blood T cell repertoires in COVID-19. TCRdb's table, derived via immunoSEQ multiplex PCR, lists solely in-frame clones and lacks some. The repertoire has 130,000 or so clones, roughly 91% of them found once; the top ten carry 18%. Input material: peripheral blood. The receptors stem from a man aged 50 to 60 with active or convalescent COVID-19.

V usage is TRBV6-5 and J usage is TRBJ1-2; D is uncertain. The V gene lost 8 bases and the J gene lost 6 bases, with 10 bases spanning the gap. The length of the CDR3 is 11 residues. CDR1 MNHEY and CDR2 SVGAGI come from the germline V gene. The CDR3: CASGRVNGYTF. The CDR3 DNA reads TGTGCCAGCGGTCGGGTAAATGGCTACACCTTC.

V is TRBV9 and J is TRBJ2-7; 9 bases agree with TRBD1. The V and J ends lost 3 bases and 2 bases, in that order; junction bases with no gene match: 9. Germline V gene lookup returns CDR1 SGDLS and CDR2 YYNGEE. This CDR3 spans 16 amino acids. CDR3 in DNA: TGTGCCAGCAGCGCGAGCTTGGGACAGGGCACCTACGAGCAGTACTTC. Its protein product is CASSASLGQGTYEQYF.

This clone was observed once. The V and J genes are TRBV19 and TRBJ2-3, with 9 bases identical to TRBD2. V trimming: 3 bases; J trimming: 5 bases; junction bases outside the gene matches: 3. The CDR3 sequence is 14 residues long. Looked up from germline, CDR1 is LNHDA and CDR2 is SQIVND (reference sequence). The CDR3 loop is CASSIQTSGDTQYF. CDR3 in DNA: TGTGCCAGTAGTATCCAGACTAGCGGAGATACGCAGTATTTT.

The gene calls are TRBV7-2 and TRBJ2-1, with 16 bases identical to TRBD2. In germline, CDR1 is SGHTA, CDR2 FQGNSA. The junction had 4 bases not matched to a gene; V was cut back by 3 bases and J by 8 bases. This CDR3 is 16 amino acids long. CDR3 amino acids: CASSFGTSGGAHEQFF. The CDR3 bases are TGTGCCAGCAGCTTTGGGACTAGCGGGGGGGCTCATGAGCAGTTCTTC.

The rearrangement links TRBV11-2 to TRBJ1-6; D might be TRBD1 (5 bases). V dropped 5 bases and J dropped 10 bases, with 15 bases sitting between them. Germline values: CDR1 SGHAT, CDR2 FQNNGV. The length of the CDR3 is 14 residues. CDR3 DNA sequence: TGTGCCAGCAGCCGGGACTTTACGCGGTCACCCCTCCACTTT. This sequence encodes CASSRDFTRSPLHF.

The chain is built from TRBV18 and TRBJ2-5; D possibly corresponds to TRBD2 (5 bases). There are 16 residues in the CDR3. The V and J ends lost 0 bases and 1 base respectively, with 12 bases between them. Germline loops: CDR1 KGHSH, CDR2 LQKENI. CDR3 sequence: CASSPPVDGLQETQYF. The CDR3 DNA is TGTGCCAGCTCACCACCAGTCGATGGACTCCAAGAGACCCAGTACTTC.

This sequence joins TRBV18 and TRBJ2-2; 8 bases map to TRBD1. V lost 3 bases, J lost 4 bases, and 4 bases stayed unmatched. CDR1 is KGHSH and CDR2 is LQKENI in the germline V gene. The CDR3 totals 15 residues. The CDR3 DNA reads TGTGCCAGCTCACCCGGGACAGGCGCCACCGGGGAGCTGTTTTTT. Amino acids: CASSPGTGATGELFF.

The V and J genes are TRBV30 and TRBJ1-4; maybe TRBD1 (6 bases). In germline, CDR1 is GTSNPN, CDR2 SVGIG (reference sequence). The ends were cut back, 4 bases at V and 8 bases at J, with 17 bases in the middle. CDR3 length: 14 amino acids. Written as DNA, the CDR3 is TGTGCCTGGACCATTAGGGGGGGTGCCGAAAAACTGTTTTTT. Its protein product is CAWTIRGGAEKLFF.

This chain links TRBV12-3 or TRBV12-4 with TRBJ2-1, with a weak D call TRBD2 (6 bases). V was clipped by 3 bases and J by 6 bases, with 9 bases between them. The CDR3 contains 13 residues. The CDR3 here is CASSFGGSNEQFF. CDR3 nucleotide sequence: TGTGCCAGCAGTTTTGGGGGGAGCAATGAGCAGTTCTTC.

The chain has TRBV6-5 and TRBJ2-7; TRBD2 is a possible D gene (6 bases). CDR1 is MNHEY and CDR2 is SVGAGI in the germline V gene. V was cut by 0 bases and J by 6 bases, with 12 bases left in between. There are 14 residues in the CDR3. CDR3 sequence reads: CASSYSAAGIEQYF. The CDR3 DNA reads as TGTGCCAGCAGTTACTCGGCGGCGGGGATCGAGCAGTACTTC.

The chain couples TRBV29-1 to TRBJ1-5, with 8 bases that match TRBD1. CDR3 length: 14 amino acids. V lost 6 bases and J lost 2; bases outside the gene matches: 6. CDR1 is SQVTM and CDR2 is ANQGSEA in the germline V gene. The CDR3 protein is CSVTGTGGNQPQHF. The CDR3, as DNA: TGCAGCGTCACCGGGACAGGAGGCAATCAGCCCCAGCATTTT. The whole variable domain, filled in from reference TRBV29-1 and TRBJ1-5, reads SAVISQKPSRDICQRGTSLTIQCQVDSQVTMMFWYRQQPGQSLTLIATANQGSEATYESGFVIDKFPISRPNLTFSTLTVSNMSPEDSSIYLCSVTGTGGNQPQHFGDGTRLSIL.

The chain combines TRBV4-1 with TRBJ2-3; possible D gene TRBD2, 6 bases. Germline values: CDR1 MGHRA, CDR2 YSYEKL. The V gene lost 4 bases and the J gene lost 0 bases, with 14 bases spanning the gap. This CDR3 comprises 16 residues. CDR3 sequence (DNA): TGCGCCAGCAGCCGATACGGCGGGACTAGCACAGATACGCAGTATTTT. Translation: CASSRYGGTSTDTQYF.

The genes are TRBV5-1 and TRBJ1-1, with 7 bases aligning to TRBD1. Trimming cost V 1 base and J 4 bases; bases outside gene matches: 4. The CDR3 is 14 amino acids. The germline CDR1 and CDR2 sequences are SGHRS and YFSETQ. The CDR3: CASSLNRGGTEAFF. The CDR3 DNA sequence: TGCGCCAGCAGCTTGAACAGGGGTGGCACTGAAGCTTTCTTT. The full variable domain, rest sourced from reference TRBV5-1 and TRBJ1-1, is KAGVTQTPRYLIKTRGQQVTLSCSPISGHRSVSWYQQTPGQGLQFLFEYFSETQRNKGNFPGRFSGRQFSNSRSEMNVSTLELGDSALYLCASSLNRGGTEAFFGQGTRLTVV.

V and J are TRBV7-2 and TRBJ1-2; D unclear. The CDR3 contains 17 residues. In germline, CDR1 is SGHTA, CDR2 FQGNSA. V lost 3 bases to trimming and J lost 0 bases, with 17 bases between them. The CDR3 DNA reads TGTGCCAGCAGCTTGGGTGTGGAGGGCCGAGCTAACTATGGCTACACCTTC. Encoded protein: CASSLGVEGRANYGYTF.

This chain connects TRBV18 to TRBJ1-1; 9 bases are a match to TRBD1. Per germline, CDR1 KGHSH and CDR2 LQKENI. The CDR3 runs 15 residues. Germline trimming cut 3 bases from V and 4 bases from J; bases unmatched to any gene: 6. The CDR3 is CASSPPGQGGTEAFF. CDR3 in DNA: TGTGCCAGCTCACCCCCGGGACAGGGAGGCACTGAAGCTTTCTTT.

The chain is built from TRBV19 and TRBJ1-5, with unresolved D. Per germline, CDR1 LNHDA and CDR2 SQIVND (reference sequence). The V and J ends lost 3 bases and 5 bases respectively, with 11 bases between them. The CDR3 is 14 amino acids. This CDR3 is CASSIGGNDQPQHF. Here the CDR3 DNA reads TGTGCCAGTAGTATCGGCGGGAACGATCAGCCCCAGCATTTT.

Remarks on this clone: Other DNA variants within this sample encode the same CDR3. The chain carries TRBV3-1 (or the pseudogene TRBV3-2) and TRBJ2-1, with 7 bases matching TRBD2. With V trimmed by 0 bases and J by 2 bases, 4 bases remained unmatched. The CDR3 spans 16 residues. CDR1 and CDR2 from the germline V gene are LGHDT and YNNKEL (reference sequence). The CDR3 spells CASSQEGGRTYNEQFF. CDR3 sequence (DNA): TGTGCCAGCAGCCAAGAAGGCGGGAGAACCTACAATGAGCAGTTCTTC.

The chain uses TRBV6-2 or TRBV6-3 and TRBJ1-4; TRBD1 agrees at 11 bases. The CDR3 length is 17 residues. Per germline, CDR1 MNHEY and CDR2 SVGEGT. V lost 5 bases, J lost 1 base, and 6 bases stayed unmatched. The CDR3 sequence is CASSRPGTGGTNEKLFF. The CDR3 nucleotides are TGTGCCAGCAGTCGTCCCGGGACAGGGGGAACTAATGAAAAACTGTTTTTT.

The CDR3 reads CASRTGDNSPLHF. CDR3 nucleotide sequence: TGTGCCAGCAGGACAGGGGATAATTCACCCCTCCACTTT. The J gene is TRBJ1-6, the V gene TRBV2, with 8 bases fitting TRBD1. CDR3 length: 13 amino acids. Per germline, CDR1 SNHLY and CDR2 FYNNEI. Trimming took 6 bases from V and 5 from J; bases not matched to a gene: 0.

The chain employs TRBV5-8 and TRBJ1-5, with D uncertain. The V end lost 5 bases, the J end lost 0 bases, and 12 bases lay between the germline ends. This CDR3 has 15 amino acids. Looked up from germline, CDR1 is SGHTS and CDR2 is YDEGEE. This chain's CDR3 is CASRSSRNSNQPQHF. CDR3 coding DNA: TGTGCCAGCAGGTCATCCAGAAATAGCAATCAGCCCCAGCATTTT.

The CDR3 sequence is CASRTQGAVGELFF. Here the CDR3 DNA reads TGTGCCAGCAGGACTCAGGGGGCGGTCGGGGAGCTGTTTTTT. The V gene is TRBV6-5, the J gene TRBJ2-2; 8 nucleotides line up with TRBD1. Germline CDR1 reads MNHEY; CDR2 reads SVGAGI. CDR3 length: 14 residues. Trimming removed 6 bases from V and 7 bases from J; junction bases left unmatched: 7.

The chain has TRBV9 and TRBJ2-3; D possibly corresponds to TRBD2 (5 bases). This CDR3 spans 14 amino acids. The ends were cut back, 4 bases at V and 6 bases at J, with 15 bases in the middle. Germline CDR1 and CDR2: SGDLS and YYNGEE. CDR3 sequence (DNA): TGTGCCAGCAGCTCCAGTCTAGTAGCGGATACGCAGTATTTT. Translation gives CASSSSLVADTQYF.

The rearrangement joins TRBV4-3 to TRBJ1-5; D ambiguous. Germline V gene lookup returns CDR1 LGHNA and CDR2 YSLEER. The CDR3 has 15 amino acids. Trimming removed 1 base at V and 5 bases at J, with 12 bases between. The CDR3, as DNA: TGCGCCAGCAGCCAAGGGCTCAGACTCTATCAGCCCCAGCATTTT. Residues: CASSQGLRLYQPQHF.

The chain couples TRBV25-1 to TRBJ2-7, with 7 bases aligning to TRBD2. The CDR3 loop spans 14 amino acids. Germline CDR1 is MGHDK and CDR2 is SYGVNS. Trimming removed 6 bases from V and 0 bases from J; junction bases left unmatched: 5. The CDR3 bases are TGTGCCAGCAGCCTGGGAGGGAACTCCTACGAGCAGTACTTC. Amino acids: CASSLGGNSYEQYF.

This chain joins TRBV6-5 and TRBJ2-2; D not resolved. V gave up 5 bases and J gave up 1 base, with 11 bases separating them. Germline CDR1 and CDR2: MNHEY and SVGAGI. This CDR3 contains 15 residues. CDR3 sequence: CASSRQTQNTGELFF. The CDR3 DNA reads as TGTGCCAGCAGTCGCCAAACTCAGAACACCGGGGAGCTGTTTTTT.

The rearrangement uses TRBV15 and TRBJ2-5, with 8 nucleotides matching TRBD2. V gave up 3 bases and J gave up 4 bases; unmatched junction bases: 4. Germline CDR1 and CDR2: LNHNV and YYDKDF (reference sequence). The CDR3 sequence is 14 residues long. CDR3 coding DNA: TGTGCCACCAGCAGCCGGCGGGGGGTAGAGACCCAGTACTTC. It encodes CATSSRRGVETQYF.

The chain links TRBV6-5 to TRBJ2-5, with 9 bases lining up with TRBD2. There are 13 residues in the CDR3. With 6 bases clipped from V and 4 bases from J, the junction kept 3 bases outside the gene matches. Germline values: CDR1 MNHEY, CDR2 SVGAGI. CDR3 nucleotide sequence: TGTGCCAGCAGGAGAGCGGGAGGAGAGACCCAGTACTTC. This translates into CASRRAGGETQYF.